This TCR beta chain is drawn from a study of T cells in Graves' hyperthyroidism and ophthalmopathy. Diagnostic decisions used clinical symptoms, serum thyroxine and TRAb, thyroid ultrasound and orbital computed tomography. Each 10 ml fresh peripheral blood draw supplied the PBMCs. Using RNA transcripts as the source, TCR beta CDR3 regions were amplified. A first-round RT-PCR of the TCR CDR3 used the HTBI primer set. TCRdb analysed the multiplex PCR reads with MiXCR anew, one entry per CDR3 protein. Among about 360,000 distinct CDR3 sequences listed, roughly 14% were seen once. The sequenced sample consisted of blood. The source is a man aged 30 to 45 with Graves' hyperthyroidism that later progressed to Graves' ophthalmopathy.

DNA of the CDR3: TGTGCCAGCAGCCGAGGAGCCTGGGGAGGGTACACCTTC. Its protein product is CASSRGAWGGYTF. J is TRBJ1-2 and V is TRBV3-1, with unresolved D. The CDR3 runs to 13 residues. V lost 4 bases and J 11 bases, leaving 17 bases between the germline ends. Germline loops: CDR1 LGHDT, CDR2 YNNKEL (reference sequence).